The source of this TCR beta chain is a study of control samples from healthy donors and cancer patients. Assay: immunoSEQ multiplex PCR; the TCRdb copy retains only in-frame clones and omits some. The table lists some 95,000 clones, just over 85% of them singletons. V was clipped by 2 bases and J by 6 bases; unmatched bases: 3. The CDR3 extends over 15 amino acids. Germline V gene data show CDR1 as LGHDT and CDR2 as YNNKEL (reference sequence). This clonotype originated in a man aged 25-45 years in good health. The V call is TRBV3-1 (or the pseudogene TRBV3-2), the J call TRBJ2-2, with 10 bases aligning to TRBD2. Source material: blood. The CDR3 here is CASSQQGTSAGELFF. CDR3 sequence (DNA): TGTGCCAGCAGCCAACAAGGGACTAGCGCCGGGGAGCTGTTTTTT.